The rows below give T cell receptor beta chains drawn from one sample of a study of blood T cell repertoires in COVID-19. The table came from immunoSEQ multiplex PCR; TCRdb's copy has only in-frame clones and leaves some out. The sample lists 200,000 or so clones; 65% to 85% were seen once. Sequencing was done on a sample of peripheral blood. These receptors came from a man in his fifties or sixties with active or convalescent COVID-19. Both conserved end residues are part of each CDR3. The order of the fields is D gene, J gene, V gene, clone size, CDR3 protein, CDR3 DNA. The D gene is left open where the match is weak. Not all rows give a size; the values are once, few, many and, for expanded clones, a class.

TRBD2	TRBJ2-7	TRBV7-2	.	CASSTGLGRYEQYF	TGTGCCAGCAGCACCGGACTAGGCCGCTACGAGCAGTACTTC
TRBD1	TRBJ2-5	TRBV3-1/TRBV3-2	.	CASSQDRGRTETQYF	TGTGCCAGCAGCCAAGACAGGGGGCGCACAGAGACCCAGTACTTC
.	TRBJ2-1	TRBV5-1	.	CASSPYWVEASYNEQFF	TGCGCCAGCAGTCCATATTGGGTGGAGGCCTCCTACAATGAGCAGTTCTTC
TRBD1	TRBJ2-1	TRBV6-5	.	CASSRPGQTTNEQFF	TGTGCCAGCAGTCGGCCGGGACAGACAACCAATGAGCAGTTCTTC
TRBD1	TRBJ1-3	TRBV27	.	CASSTGGRGSGNTIYF	TGTGCCAGCAGTACAGGGGGAAGGGGATCTGGAAACACCATATATTTT
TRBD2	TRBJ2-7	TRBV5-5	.	CASREGLAEGYEQYF	TGTGCCAGCAGGGAAGGACTAGCGGAGGGGTACGAGCAGTACTTC
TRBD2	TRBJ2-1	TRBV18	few	CASSPGRSSGTYNEQFF	TGTGCCAGCTCACCGGGGAGGTCTAGCGGGACCTACAATGAGCAGTTCTTC
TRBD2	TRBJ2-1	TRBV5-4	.	CASSLRKSGSGDEQFF	TGTGCCAGCAGCTTGAGGAAAAGCGGGAGTGGGGATGAGCAGTTCTTC
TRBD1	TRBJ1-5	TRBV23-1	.	CASTRPGQGRCNQPQHF	TGCGCCAGCACTCGTCCTGGACAGGGTCGTTGCAATCAGCCCCAGCATTTT
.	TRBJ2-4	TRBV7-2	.	CASSLDFLAKNIQYF	TGTGCCAGCAGCTTGGACTTCTTAGCCAAAAACATTCAGTACTTC
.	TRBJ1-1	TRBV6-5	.	CASSWENRDTEAFF	TGTGCCAGCAGCTGGGAGAATAGGGACACTGAAGCTTTCTTT
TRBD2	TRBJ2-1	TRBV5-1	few	CASSLRSGRSDNEQFF	TGCGCCAGCAGCTTAAGGAGCGGGAGGAGTGACAATGAGCAGTTCTTC
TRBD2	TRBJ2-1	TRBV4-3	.	CASSDGTSSYNEQFF	TGCGCCAGCAGCGACGGGACTAGCTCCTACAATGAGCAGTTCTTC
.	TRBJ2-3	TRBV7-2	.	CASSLDSSGTDTQYF	TGTGCCAGCAGCTTAGACTCTAGCGGCACAGATACGCAGTATTTT
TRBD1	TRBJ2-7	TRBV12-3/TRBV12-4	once	CASSYRGPYEQYF	TGTGCCAGCAGTTACAGGGGACCCTACGAGCAGTACTTC
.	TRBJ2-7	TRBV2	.	CAVGQGFSEQYF	TGTGCCGTGGGTCAGGGGTTCAGCGAGCAGTACTTC
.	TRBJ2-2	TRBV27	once	CATGERRERRGIKNTGELFF	TGTGCCACAGGCGAACGAAGGGAGAGAAGAGGAATCAAGAACACCGGGGAGCTGTTTTTT
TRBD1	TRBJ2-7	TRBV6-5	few	CATCVRTGGYEQYF	TGTGCCACCTGTGTGAGGACAGGGGGCTACGAGCAGTACTTC
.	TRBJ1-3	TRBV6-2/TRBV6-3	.	CASSGTRGPGGNTIYF	TGTGCCAGCAGCGGAACCCGAGGGCCGGGAGGAAACACCATATATTTT
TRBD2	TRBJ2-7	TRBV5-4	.	CASSPAGGSGRGYEQYF	TGTGCCAGCAGCCCCGCGGGAGGTAGCGGGAGGGGCTACGAGCAGTACTTC
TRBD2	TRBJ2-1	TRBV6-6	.	CASNKRPGGNEQFF	TGTGCCAGCAACAAAAGACCGGGGGGGAATGAGCAGTTCTTC
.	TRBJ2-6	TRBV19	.	CASSLLDSGANVLTF	TGTGCCAGTAGTCTACTAGACTCTGGGGCCAACGTCCTGACTTTC
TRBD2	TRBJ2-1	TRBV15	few	CATSTYLAAGSNNEQFF	TGTGCCACCAGCACCTACCTAGCGGCGGGAAGCAACAATGAGCAGTTCTTC
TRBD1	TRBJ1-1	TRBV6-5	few	CASTAMTGGRTEAFF	TGTGCCAGCACCGCAATGACAGGGGGCAGGACTGAAGCTTTCTTT
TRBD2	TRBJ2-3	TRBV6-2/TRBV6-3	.	CASSPRLAGVSSTDTQYF	TGTGCCAGCAGTCCCCGACTAGCGGGAGTGTCCAGCACAGATACGCAGTATTTT
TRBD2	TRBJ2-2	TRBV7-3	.	CASSPRGGRNTGELFF	TGTGCCAGCAGCCCCCGCGGGGGGAGAAACACCGGGGAGCTGTTTTTT
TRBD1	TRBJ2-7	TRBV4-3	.	CASSPSGTGLNEQYF	TGCGCCAGCAGCCCATCCGGGACAGGGCTCAACGAGCAGTACTTC
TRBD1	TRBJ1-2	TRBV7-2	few	CASSFRGLDGYTF	TGTGCCAGCAGCTTCAGGGGGCTCGATGGCTACACCTTC
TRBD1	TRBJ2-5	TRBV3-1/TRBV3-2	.	CASSQDGQGSSETQYF	TGTGCCAGCAGCCAAGATGGACAGGGGTCATCAGAGACCCAGTACTTC
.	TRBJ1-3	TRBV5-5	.	CASSLAVDTGNTIYF	TGTGCCAGCAGCTTGGCGGTTGACACTGGAAACACCATATATTTT
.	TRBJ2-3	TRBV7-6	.	CASSSPQGLDTDTQYF	TGTGCCAGCAGCTCACCCCAGGGGCTCGACACAGATACGCAGTATTTT
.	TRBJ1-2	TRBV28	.	CASRRVFYGYTF	TGTGCCAGCAGAAGAGTTTTCTATGGCTACACCTTC